This paragraph covers one T cell receptor beta chain sequence. Antigen specificity is unknown. This specimen comes from a study of regulatory T cells in long-lasting Graves disease. The study, taken as a whole, reports: Limited sample numbers may have lowered accuracy.

Time point of the sample: newly diagnosed GD, antithyroid drugs for less than 3 months. Generation of the TCR library employed RNA extracted from PBMCs. Graves' disease diagnosis relied on American Thyroid Association guidelines. Building the TCR beta libraries relied on iRepertoire HTBI primers, and CDR3 regions underwent Arm-PCR. TCRdb re-analysed the multiplex PCR reads in MiXCR, keeping a single row per CDR3 protein. The sample lists a few hundred thousand distinct CDR3 sequences; around 16% were seen once. Another study also made use of these data, one on T cells in Graves' hyperthyroidism and ophthalmopathy. That report notes: Researchers ran a first-round RT-PCR on the TCR CDR3 using the HTBI primer set.

The starting material was peripheral blood mononuclear cells (PBMCs), obtained at new diagnosis, from a patient treated with antithyroid drugs. This receptor was obtained from a woman in her 40s with Graves disease.

The CDR3 sequence: CASSSKASGPYNEQFF. CDR3 nucleotides: TGTGCCAGCAGCTCCAAGGCATCTGGGCCCTACAATGAGCAGTTCTTC. V and J are TRBV13 and TRBJ2-1, with no clear D. CDR3 length equals 16 residues. The germline gives CDR1 PRHDT, CDR2 FYEKMQ (reference sequence). Trimming left V 4 bases short and J 2 bases short, with 15 bases between.